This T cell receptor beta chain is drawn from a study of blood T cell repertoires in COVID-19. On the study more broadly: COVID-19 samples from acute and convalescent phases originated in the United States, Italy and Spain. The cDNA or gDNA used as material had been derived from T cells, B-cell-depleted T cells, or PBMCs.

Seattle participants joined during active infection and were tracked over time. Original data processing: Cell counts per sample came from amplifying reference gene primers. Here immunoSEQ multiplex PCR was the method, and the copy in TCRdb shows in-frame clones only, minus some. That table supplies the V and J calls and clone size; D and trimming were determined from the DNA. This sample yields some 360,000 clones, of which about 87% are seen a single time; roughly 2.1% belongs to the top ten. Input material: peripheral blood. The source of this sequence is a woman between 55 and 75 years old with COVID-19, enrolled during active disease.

Here the CDR3 DNA reads TGCGCCAGCAGTTTAGGGGTCCCAGAGACCCAGTACTTC. Translating it yields CASSLGVPETQYF. The chain joins TRBV4-1 to TRBJ2-5; D is possibly TRBD1 (5 bases). Germline CDR1 and CDR2: MGHRA and YSYEKL. The CDR3 is 13 residues long. The V and J ends lost 6 bases and 4 bases respectively, with 12 bases between them.